This note documents a single T cell receptor beta chain sequence. V was clipped by 4 bases and J by 8 bases, with 19 bases between them. The CDR3 length is 15 residues. CDR1 is SGHKS and CDR2 is YYEKEE in the germline V gene (reference sequence). Repertoires were generated with immunoSEQ multiplex PCR, while TCRdb's copy carries only in-frame clones and drops some. The data show about 91,000 clones, over 65% seen once. Time point defined: baseline pretreatment blood. This sample's treatment: 15 Gy SBRT to primary tumor, nephrectomy 4 weeks later. These data come from a study of radiation and T cells in renal cell carcinoma. At the level of the study: Nephrectomy followed 15 Gy stereotactic body radiation by 4 weeks.

The specimen comprised blood, sampled from a patient whose treatment included radiotherapy and nephrectomy. The chain uses TRBV5-5 and TRBJ2-4; no firm D call. This receptor was obtained from a man aged 55 to 70 with renal cell carcinoma. CDR3 bases: TGTGCCAGCAGCCTCCCCCAAACCGGAACGGACATTCAGTACTTC. This sequence encodes CASSLPQTGTDIQYF.